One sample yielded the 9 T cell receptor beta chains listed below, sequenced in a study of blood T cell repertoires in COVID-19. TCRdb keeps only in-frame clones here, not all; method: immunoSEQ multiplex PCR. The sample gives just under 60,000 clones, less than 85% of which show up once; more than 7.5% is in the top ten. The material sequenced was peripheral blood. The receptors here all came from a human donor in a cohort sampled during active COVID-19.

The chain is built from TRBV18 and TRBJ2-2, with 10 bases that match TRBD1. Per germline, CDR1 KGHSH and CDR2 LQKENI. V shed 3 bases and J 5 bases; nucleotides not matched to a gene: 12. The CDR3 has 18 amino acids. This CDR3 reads CASSPLRQGARQTGELFF. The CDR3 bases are TGTGCCAGCTCACCCCTAAGACAGGGGGCCCGTCAAACCGGGGAGCTGTTTTTT. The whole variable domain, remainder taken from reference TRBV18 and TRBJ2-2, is NAGVMQNPRHLVRRRGQEARLRCSPMKGHSHVYWYRQLPEEGLKFMVYLQKENIIDESGMPKERFSAEFPKEGPSILRIQQVVRGDSAAYFCASSPLRQGARQTGELFFGEGSRLTVL.

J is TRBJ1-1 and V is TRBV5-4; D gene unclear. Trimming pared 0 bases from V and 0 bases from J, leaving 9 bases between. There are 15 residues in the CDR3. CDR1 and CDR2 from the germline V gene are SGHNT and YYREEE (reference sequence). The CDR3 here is CASSLAKGVNTEAFF. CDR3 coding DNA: TGTGCCAGCAGCTTGGCCAAGGGAGTGAACACTGAAGCTTTCTTT.

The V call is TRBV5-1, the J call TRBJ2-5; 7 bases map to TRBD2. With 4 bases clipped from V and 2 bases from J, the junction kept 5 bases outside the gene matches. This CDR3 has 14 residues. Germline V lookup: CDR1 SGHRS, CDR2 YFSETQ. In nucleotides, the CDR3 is TGCGCCAGCAGCCACAGCGGGGAACAAGAGACCCAGTACTTC. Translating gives CASSHSGEQETQYF.

Here the CDR3 reads CASSLGAGTQGLGEQFF. CDR3 DNA: TGTGCCAGCAGTTTAGGCGCGGGAACACAGGGGCTGGGTGAGCAGTTCTTC. The V and J genes are TRBV28 and TRBJ2-1, with D maybe TRBD1 (7 bases). The CDR3 contains 17 residues. CDR1 is MDHEN and CDR2 is SYDVKM in the germline V gene. Trimming took 2 bases from V and 9 from J, leaving 23 bases between them.

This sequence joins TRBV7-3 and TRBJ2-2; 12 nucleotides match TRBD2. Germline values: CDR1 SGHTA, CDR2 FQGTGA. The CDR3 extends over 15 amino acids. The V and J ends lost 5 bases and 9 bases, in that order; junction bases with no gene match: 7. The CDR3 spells CASSPWTSGTRELFF. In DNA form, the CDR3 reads TGTGCCAGCAGCCCCTGGACTAGCGGGACCAGGGAGCTGTTTTTT.

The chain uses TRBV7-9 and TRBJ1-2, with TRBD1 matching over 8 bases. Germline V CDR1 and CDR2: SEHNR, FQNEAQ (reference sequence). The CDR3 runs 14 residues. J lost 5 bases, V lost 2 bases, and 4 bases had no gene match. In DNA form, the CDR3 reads TGTGCCAGCAGCTTATCGACAGGGGATTATGGCTACACCTTC. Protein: CASSLSTGDYGYTF.

This CDR3 is CASGRAYEQYF. CDR3 nucleotides: TGTGCCAGCGGGAGAGCCTACGAGCAGTACTTC. The chain carries TRBV7-2 and TRBJ2-7, with D perhaps matching TRBD2 (5 bases). This CDR3 has 11 residues. V was shortened by 8 bases and J by 2 bases, with 7 bases between the two germline ends. Germline V gene data show CDR1 as SGHTA and CDR2 as FQGNSA.

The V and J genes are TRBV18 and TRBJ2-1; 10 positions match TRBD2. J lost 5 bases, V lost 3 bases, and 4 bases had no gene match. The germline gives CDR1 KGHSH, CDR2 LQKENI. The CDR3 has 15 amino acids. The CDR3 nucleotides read TGTGCCAGCTCACCTCTAGCGGGAGCGGACAATGAGCAGTTCTTC. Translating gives CASSPLAGADNEQFF.

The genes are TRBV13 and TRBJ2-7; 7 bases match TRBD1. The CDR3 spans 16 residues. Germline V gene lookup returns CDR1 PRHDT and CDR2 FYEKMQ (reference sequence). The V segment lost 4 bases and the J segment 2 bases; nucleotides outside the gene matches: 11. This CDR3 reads CASSSHRRQGPYEQYF. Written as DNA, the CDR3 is TGTGCCAGCAGCTCTCACCGCCGACAGGGCCCCTACGAGCAGTACTTC.